The subject of this entry is one T cell receptor (beta chain). Amplification used 60 Vbeta primers and 13 Jbeta primers. The protocol was immunoSEQ multiplex PCR, while the TCRdb copy is restricted to in-frame clones and leaves out a portion. The sample has around 35,000 clones, 80% to 90% seen once; the top ten hold about 9.3%. These data come from a study of cytomegalovirus exposure and HLA in healthy donors. The junction had 6 bases not matched to a gene; V was cut back by 3 bases and J by 2 bases. The CDR3 totals 15 residues. This clonotype was obtained from a woman aged 40-49 years in good health and CMV-seronegative. The chain has TRBV5-3 and TRBJ2-3; 7 positions match TRBD1. TRBV5-3 is marked as an open reading frame, function uncertain. Sequenced input: PBMCs. The CDR3: CARSSEGQYTDTQYF. CDR3 DNA sequence: TGTGCCAGAAGCTCCGAGGGACAGTACACAGATACGCAGTATTTT.